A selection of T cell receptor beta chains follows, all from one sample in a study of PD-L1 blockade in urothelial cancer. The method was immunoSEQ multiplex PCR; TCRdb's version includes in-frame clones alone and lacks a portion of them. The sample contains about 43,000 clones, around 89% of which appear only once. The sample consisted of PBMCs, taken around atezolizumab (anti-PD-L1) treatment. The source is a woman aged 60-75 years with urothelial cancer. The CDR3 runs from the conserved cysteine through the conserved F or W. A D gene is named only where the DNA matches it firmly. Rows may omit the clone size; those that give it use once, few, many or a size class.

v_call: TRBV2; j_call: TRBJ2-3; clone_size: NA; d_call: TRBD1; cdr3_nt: TGTGCCAGCAGTAACGGACAGGGGTCGGGTGACACAGATACGCAGTATTTT; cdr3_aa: CASSNGQGSGDTDTQYF
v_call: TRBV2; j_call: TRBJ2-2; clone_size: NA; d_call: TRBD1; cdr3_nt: TGTGCCAGCAGTGCACAAACAGGGGGCGCAGGAACCGGGGAGCTGTTTTTT; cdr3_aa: CASSAQTGGAGTGELFF
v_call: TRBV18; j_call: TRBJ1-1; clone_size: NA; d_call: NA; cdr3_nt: TGTGCCAGCTCACCACCGGCGGGAGGGACTGAAGCTTTCTTT; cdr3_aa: CASSPPAGGTEAFF
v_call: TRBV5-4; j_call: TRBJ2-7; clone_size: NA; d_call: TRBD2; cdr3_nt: TGTGCCAGCAGCTTGCCTAGCGGGAGGGGCTACGAGCAGTACTTC; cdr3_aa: CASSLPSGRGYEQYF
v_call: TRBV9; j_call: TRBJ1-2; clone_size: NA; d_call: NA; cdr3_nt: TGTGCCAGCAGCGCAAACCCGCAGGGCCGGTTCCTTGGCTACACCTTC; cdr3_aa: CASSANPQGRFLGYTF
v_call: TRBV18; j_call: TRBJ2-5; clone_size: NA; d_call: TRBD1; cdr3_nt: TGTGCCAGCTCACCCACAGGGGGCGCCCGAGAGACCCAGTACTTC; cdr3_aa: CASSPTGGARETQYF
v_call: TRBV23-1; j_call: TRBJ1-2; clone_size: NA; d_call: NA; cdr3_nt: TGCGCCAGCAGCGGAACTACAGGAGGGCCCTATGGCTACACCTTC; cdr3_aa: CASSGTTGGPYGYTF
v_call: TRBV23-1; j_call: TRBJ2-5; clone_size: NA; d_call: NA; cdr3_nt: TGCGCCAGGAGCCCGACGAAGGGGTCCCAAGAGACCCAGTACTTC; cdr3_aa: CARSPTKGSQETQYF
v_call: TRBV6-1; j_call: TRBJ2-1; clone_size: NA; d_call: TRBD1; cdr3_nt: TGTGCCAGCTGTCCCGGGGACAGCTCCTACAATGAGCAGTTCTTC; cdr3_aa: CASCPGDSSYNEQFF
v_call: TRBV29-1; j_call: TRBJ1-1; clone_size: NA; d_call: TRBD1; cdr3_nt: TGCAGCGGAAGAACAGGGGCCACTGAAGCTTTCTTT; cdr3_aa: CSGRTGATEAFF
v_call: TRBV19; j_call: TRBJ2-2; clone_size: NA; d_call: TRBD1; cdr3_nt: TGTGCCAGTAGTCACAGGGGTAGCGGGGAGCTGTTTTTT; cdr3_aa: CASSHRGSGELFF
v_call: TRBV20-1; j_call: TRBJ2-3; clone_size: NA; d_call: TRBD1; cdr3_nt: TGCAGTGCCAACGGACAGGTCGCGCAGTATTTT; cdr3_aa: CSANGQVAQYF
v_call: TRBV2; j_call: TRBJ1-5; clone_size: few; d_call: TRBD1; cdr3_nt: TGTGCCAGCAGTGAGCCGACAGGGAGAAGTCAGCCCCAGCATTTT; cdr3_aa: CASSEPTGRSQPQHF
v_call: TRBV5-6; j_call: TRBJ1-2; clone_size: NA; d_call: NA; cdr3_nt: TGTGCCAGCAGCTACACAGGGACGGGGTACTATGGCTACACCTTC; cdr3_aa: CASSYTGTGYYGYTF
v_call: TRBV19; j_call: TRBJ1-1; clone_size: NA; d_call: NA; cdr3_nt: TGTGCCAGTAGTCCCGTCTCAGGCAAGTTGAACACTGAAGCTTTCTTT; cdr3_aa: CASSPVSGKLNTEAFF
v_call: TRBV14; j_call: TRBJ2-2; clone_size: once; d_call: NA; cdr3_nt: TGTGCCAGCAGCCTTACTACCACCGGGGAGCTGTTTTTT; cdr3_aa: CASSLTTTGELFF
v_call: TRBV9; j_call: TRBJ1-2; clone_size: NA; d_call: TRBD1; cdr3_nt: TGTGCCAGCAGCGTGGGGACAGTTCCTTCGGGTTATGGCTACACCTTC; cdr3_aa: CASSVGTVPSGYGYTF
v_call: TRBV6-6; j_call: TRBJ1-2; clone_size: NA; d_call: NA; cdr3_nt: TGTGCCAGCAGTTCGAAGGGAGTTGTCTATGGCTACACCTTC; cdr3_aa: CASSSKGVVYGYTF
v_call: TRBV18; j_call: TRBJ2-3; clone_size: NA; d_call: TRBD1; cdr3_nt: TGTGCCAGCTCACCCCCAACAGGGGCGGGTAGCACAGATACGCAGTATTTT; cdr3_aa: CASSPPTGAGSTDTQYF
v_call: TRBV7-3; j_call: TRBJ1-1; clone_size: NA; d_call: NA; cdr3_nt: TGTGCCAGCAGCCCTAACCCCCAGACACTGAACACTGAAGCTTTCTTT; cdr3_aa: CASSPNPQTLNTEAFF
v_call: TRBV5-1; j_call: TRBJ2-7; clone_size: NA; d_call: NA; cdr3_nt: TGCGCCAGCAGCCTGGGTACAGGGACCATTTACGAGCAGTACTTC; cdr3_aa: CASSLGTGTIYEQYF
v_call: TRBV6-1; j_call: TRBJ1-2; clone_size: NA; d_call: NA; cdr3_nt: TGTGCCAGCACCGAAGGGAGGGGAGGCGGCTACACCTTC; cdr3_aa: CASTEGRGGGYTF
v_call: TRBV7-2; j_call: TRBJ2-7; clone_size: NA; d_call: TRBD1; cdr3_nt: TGTGCCAGCAGCCCGGGACAGGGGCCCTACGAGCAGTACTTC; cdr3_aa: CASSPGQGPYEQYF
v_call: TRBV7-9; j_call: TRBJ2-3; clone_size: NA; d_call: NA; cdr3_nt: TGTGCCAGCAGCTTACCCCAGGGGGGAGATACGCAGTATTTT; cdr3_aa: CASSLPQGGDTQYF
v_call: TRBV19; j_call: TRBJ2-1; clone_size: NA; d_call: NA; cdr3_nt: TGTGCCACCCGGGACTCCGCCTACAATGAGCAGTTCTTC; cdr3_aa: CATRDSAYNEQFF
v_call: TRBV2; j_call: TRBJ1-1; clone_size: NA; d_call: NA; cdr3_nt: TGTGCCAGAGCCGGGACTCTGGCTGAAGCTTTCTTT; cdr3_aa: CARAGTLAEAFF
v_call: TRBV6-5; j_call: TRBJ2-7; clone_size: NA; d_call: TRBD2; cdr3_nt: TGTGCCAGCACTGGATTCGCGGGAGGCGAGCAGTACTTC; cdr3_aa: CASTGFAGGEQYF
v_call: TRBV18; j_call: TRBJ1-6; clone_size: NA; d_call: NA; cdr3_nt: TGTGCCAGCTCACAGGACAGCCCATATATAAATTCACCCCTCCACTTT; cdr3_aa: CASSQDSPYINSPLHF
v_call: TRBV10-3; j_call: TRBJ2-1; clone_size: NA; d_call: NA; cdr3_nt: TGTGCCATCAGTGAGTCGGACTGGAACCAGTTCTTC; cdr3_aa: CAISESDWNQFF
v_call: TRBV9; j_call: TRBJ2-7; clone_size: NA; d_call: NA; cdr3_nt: TGTGCCAGCAGCGCGGACACCAACTCCTACGAGCAGTACTTC; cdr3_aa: CASSADTNSYEQYF
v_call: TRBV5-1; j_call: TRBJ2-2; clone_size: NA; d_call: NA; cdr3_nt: TGCGCCAGCAGCTTGGGACAGATGAACACCGGGGAGCTGTTTTTT; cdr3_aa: CASSLGQMNTGELFF
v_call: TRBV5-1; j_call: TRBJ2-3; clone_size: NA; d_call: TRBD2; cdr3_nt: TGCGCCAGCAGCTTGCGGGACTACCGGAACACAGATACGCAGTATTTT; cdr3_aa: CASSLRDYRNTDTQYF
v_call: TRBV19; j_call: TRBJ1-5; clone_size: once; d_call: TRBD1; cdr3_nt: TGTGCCAGTAGAAACCCCACCCGGGACAGGGGTGCGGAACAGCCCCAGCATTTT; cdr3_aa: CASRNPTRDRGAEQPQHF
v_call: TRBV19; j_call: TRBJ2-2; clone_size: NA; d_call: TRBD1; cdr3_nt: TGTGCCAGTAGTACGGGGACAGGCTCCCTCGGGGAGCTGTTTTTT; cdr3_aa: CASSTGTGSLGELFF
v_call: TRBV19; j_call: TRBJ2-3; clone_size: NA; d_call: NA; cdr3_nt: TGTGCCAGTAGTACCCCCCCGCGTTTCAGGGGCGCGGATACGCAGTATTTT; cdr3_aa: CASSTPPRFRGADTQYF
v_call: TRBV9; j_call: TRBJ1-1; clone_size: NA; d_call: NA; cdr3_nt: TGTGCCAGCGATCGGGGGAGGGGAGGAACTGAAGCTTTCTTT; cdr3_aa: CASDRGRGGTEAFF
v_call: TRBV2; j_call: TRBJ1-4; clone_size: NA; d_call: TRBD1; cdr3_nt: TGTGCCAGCAGTGAGACCGGGACAGGGAATGAAAAACTGTTTTTT; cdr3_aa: CASSETGTGNEKLFF
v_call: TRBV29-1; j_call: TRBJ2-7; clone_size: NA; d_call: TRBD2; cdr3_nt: TGCAGCGTGTGGGATCCTAGCGGGACGAGTCCCTACGAGCAGTACTTC; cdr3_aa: CSVWDPSGTSPYEQYF
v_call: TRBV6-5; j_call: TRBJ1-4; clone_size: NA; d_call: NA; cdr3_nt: TGTGCCAGCAGTTACGGGGGGACCACTAATGAAAAACTGTTTTTT; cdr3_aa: CASSYGGTTNEKLFF
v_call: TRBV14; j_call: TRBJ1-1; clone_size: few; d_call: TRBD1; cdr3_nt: TGTGCCAGCAGCCAAGATCTGACAGGGAAGGCTTTCTTT; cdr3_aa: CASSQDLTGKAFF
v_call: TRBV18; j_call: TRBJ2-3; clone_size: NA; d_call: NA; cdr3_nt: TGTGCCAGCTCACCGTCAGGGACTGCCACAGATACGCAGTATTTT; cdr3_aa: CASSPSGTATDTQYF
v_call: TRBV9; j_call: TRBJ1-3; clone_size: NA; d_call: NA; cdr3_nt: TGTGCCAGCAGCGTAGCCCATCCTGGGGGCGCATCCTCTGGAAACACCATATATTTT; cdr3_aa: CASSVAHPGGASSGNTIYF
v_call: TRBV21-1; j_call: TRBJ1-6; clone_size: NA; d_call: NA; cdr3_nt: TGTGCCAGCACCCCTAAACCCCCCGACAGGGGGAGACGTAGTAATTCACCCCTCCACTTT; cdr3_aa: CASTPKPPDRGRRSNSPLHF
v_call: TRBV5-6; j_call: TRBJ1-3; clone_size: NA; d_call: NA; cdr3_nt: TGTGCCAGCAGCTTGGGGGGCAATGCTGGAAACACCATATATTTT; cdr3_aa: CASSLGGNAGNTIYF
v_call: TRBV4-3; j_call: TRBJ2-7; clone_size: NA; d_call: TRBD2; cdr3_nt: TGCGCCAGCAGCCCTGGACTAGCGGGATCTTACGAGCAGTACTTC; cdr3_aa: CASSPGLAGSYEQYF
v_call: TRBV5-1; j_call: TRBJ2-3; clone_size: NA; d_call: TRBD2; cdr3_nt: TGCGCCAGCAGGAACCTAGCGGGAGCAGATACGCAGTATTTT; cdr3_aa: CASRNLAGADTQYF
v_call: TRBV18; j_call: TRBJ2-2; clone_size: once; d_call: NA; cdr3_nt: TGTGCCAGCTCACAGCTGGGACTGAACACCGGGGAGCTGTTTTTT; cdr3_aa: CASSQLGLNTGELFF
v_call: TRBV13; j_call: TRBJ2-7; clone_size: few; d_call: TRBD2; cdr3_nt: TGTGCCAGCAGCACCTCAGTAAGCGGGAGGTCCCATTTCCTCCCCTACGAGCAGTACTTC; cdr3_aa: CASSTSVSGRSHFLPYEQYF
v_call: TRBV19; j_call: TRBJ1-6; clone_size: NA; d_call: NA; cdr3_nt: TGTGCCAGTAGTTCGCCGATCAGGTCACCCCTCCACTTT; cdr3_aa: CASSSPIRSPLHF
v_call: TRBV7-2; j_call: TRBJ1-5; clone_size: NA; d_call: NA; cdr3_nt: TGTGCCAGCAGCCAAGGGGCAGATCAGCCCCAGCATTTT; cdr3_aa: CASSQGADQPQHF
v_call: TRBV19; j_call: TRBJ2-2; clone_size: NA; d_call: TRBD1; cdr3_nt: TGTGCCAGTAACCCCTCCCGACAGGGGACCGGGGAGCTGTTTTTT; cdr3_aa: CASNPSRQGTGELFF
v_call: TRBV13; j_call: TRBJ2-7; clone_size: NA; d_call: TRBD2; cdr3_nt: TGTGCCAGCAGCTTAGCAGGGAGGGGAATAACCTACGAGCAGTACTTC; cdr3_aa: CASSLAGRGITYEQYF
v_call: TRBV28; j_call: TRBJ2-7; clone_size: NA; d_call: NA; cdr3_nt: TGTGCCAGCCCCCCGCGGGACAGACCTTACGAGCAGTACTTC; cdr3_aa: CASPPRDRPYEQYF
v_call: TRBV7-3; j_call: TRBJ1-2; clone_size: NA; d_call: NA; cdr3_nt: TGTGCCAGCAGCCTCCAGGGATTCGTGGGCTACACCTTC; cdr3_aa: CASSLQGFVGYTF
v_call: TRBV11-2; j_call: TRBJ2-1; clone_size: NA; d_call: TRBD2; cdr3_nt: TGTGCCAGCAGCTTAGGTTTAGCGGGAGTATGGTCGAACAATGAGCAGTTCTTC; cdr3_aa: CASSLGLAGVWSNNEQFF
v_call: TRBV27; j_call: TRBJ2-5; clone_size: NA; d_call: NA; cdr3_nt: TGTGCCAGCAGTTCCGAGGAAGAGACCCAGTACTTC; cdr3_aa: CASSSEEETQYF